This T cell receptor beta chain was observed in a study of blood T cell repertoires in COVID-19. TCRdb's copy holds only in-frame clones and misses some; the assay was immunoSEQ multiplex PCR. The top ten clones hold over 8% of a sample with about 280,000 clones, roughly 88% of them seen once. Trimming removed 7 bases from V and 1 base from J, with 13 bases in between. The CDR3 sequence is 14 residues long. CDR1 and CDR2 (germline): SGHTA, FQGNSA. The J gene is TRBJ1-1, the V gene TRBV7-2, with D uncertain. This clonotype was obtained from a man younger than 35 with active or convalescent COVID-19. The sequencing sample was made of peripheral blood. The CDR3 bases are TGTGCCAGCACCGGCGGGGTTTGGAACACTGAAGCTTTCTTT. This sequence encodes CASTGGVWNTEAFF.